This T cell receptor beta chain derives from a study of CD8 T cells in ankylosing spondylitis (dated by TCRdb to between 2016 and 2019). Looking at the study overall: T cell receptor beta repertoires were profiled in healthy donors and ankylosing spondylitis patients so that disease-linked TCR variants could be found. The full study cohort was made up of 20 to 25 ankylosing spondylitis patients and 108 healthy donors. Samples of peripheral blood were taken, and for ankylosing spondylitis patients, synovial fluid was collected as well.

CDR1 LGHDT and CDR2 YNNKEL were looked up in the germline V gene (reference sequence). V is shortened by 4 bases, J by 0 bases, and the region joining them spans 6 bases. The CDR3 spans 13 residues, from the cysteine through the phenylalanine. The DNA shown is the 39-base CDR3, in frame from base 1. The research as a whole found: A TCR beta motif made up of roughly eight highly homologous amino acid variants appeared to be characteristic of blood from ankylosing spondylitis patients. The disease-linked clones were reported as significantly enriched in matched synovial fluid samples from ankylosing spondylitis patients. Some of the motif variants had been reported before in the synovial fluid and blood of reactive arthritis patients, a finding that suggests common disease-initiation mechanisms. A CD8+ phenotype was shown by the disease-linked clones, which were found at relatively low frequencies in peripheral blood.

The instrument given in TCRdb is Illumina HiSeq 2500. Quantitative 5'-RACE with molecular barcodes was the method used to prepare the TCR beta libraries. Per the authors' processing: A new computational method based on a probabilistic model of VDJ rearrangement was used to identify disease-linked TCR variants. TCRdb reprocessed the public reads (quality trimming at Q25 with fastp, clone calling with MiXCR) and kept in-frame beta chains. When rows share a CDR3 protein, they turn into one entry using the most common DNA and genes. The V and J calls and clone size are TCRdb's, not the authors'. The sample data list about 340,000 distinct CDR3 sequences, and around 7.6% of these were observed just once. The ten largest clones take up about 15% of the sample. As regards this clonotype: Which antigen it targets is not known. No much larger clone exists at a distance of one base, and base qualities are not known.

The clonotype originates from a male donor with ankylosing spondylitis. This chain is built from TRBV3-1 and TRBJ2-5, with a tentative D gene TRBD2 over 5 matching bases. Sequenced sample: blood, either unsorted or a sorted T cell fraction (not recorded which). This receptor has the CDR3 CASSRLYQETQYF. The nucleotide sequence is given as TGTGCCAGCAGCCGACTATACCAAGAGACCCAGTACTTC.